This T cell receptor beta chain comes out of a study of tumor and adjacent non-tumor tissue in lung cancer. Study as a whole: The cohort had about a dozen adenocarcinoma, a couple of squamous cell and 1 small cell patients. Patients were aged roughly 31 to 76, around ten men and about five women, stage I to III. Study-level results: Compared with tumor, normal lung showed significantly lower TCR diversity.

Worth noting for this clonotype: Antigen specificity is unknown.

Three rounds of nested PCR, following a modified ARM-PCR protocol, produced the TCRbeta library. MiXCR, run by TCRdb on the multiplex PCR reads, gives a single entry per CDR3 protein. The sample contains around 120,000 distinct CDR3 sequences, about 66% of which appear only once. The CDR3 spans 11 residues. The V and J ends lost 9 bases and 8 bases respectively, with 13 bases between them. RNA was extracted from bulk tissue without any cell sorting. Chemotherapy-naive patients with new lung cancer underwent thoracic surgery in China, August–late 2014. The sequence was collected from a young man with non-small cell lung cancer. The chain has TRBV12-3 or TRBV12-4 and TRBJ1-2; D may be TRBD1 (6 bases). The specimen sequenced was lung tumor tissue. CDR3 bases: TGTGCCAGTAGTCTGACAGGCGGCTACACCTTC. It translates to CASSLTGGYTF.